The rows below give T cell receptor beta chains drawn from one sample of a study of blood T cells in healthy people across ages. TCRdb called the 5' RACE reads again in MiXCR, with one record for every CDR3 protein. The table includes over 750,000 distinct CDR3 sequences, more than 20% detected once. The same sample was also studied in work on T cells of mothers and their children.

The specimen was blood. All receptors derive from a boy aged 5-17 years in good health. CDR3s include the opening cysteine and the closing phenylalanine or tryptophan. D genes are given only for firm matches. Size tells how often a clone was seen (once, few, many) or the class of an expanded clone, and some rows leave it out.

CDR3aa: CASDESRWETQYF; CDR3nt: TGTGCCAGCGACGAATCGCGGTGGGAGACCCAGTACTTC; abundance: .; v_gene: TRBV6-2/TRBV6-3; d_gene: .; j_gene: TRBJ2-5
CDR3aa: CAISDRQANYGYTF; CDR3nt: TGTGCCATCAGTGATCGACAGGCTAACTATGGCTACACCTTC; abundance: .; v_gene: TRBV10-3; d_gene: .; j_gene: TRBJ1-2
CDR3aa: CASSWSAGGKNEQYF; CDR3nt: TGTGCCAGTAGTTGGAGTGCGGGAGGGAAGAACGAGCAGTACTTC; abundance: .; v_gene: TRBV19; d_gene: TRBD2; j_gene: TRBJ2-7
CDR3aa: CASTKTPWSSGVQETQYF; CDR3nt: TGTGCCAGCACCAAAACCCCCTGGTCTAGCGGGGTACAAGAGACCCAGTACTTC; abundance: few; v_gene: TRBV12-3/TRBV12-4; d_gene: TRBD2; j_gene: TRBJ2-5
CDR3aa: CASSPSGATSYEQYF; CDR3nt: TGTGCCAGCAGCCCATCGGGGGCAACTAGCTACGAGCAGTACTTC; abundance: once; v_gene: TRBV4-2; d_gene: .; j_gene: TRBJ2-7
CDR3aa: CASSLVVAGDYEQYF; CDR3nt: TGCGCCAGCAGCTTGGTCGTAGCGGGGGACTACGAGCAGTACTTC; abundance: .; v_gene: TRBV5-1; d_gene: TRBD2; j_gene: TRBJ2-7
CDR3aa: CASSLGGWNEQFF; CDR3nt: TGTGCCAGCAGCTTGGGCGGGTGGAATGAGCAGTTCTTC; abundance: many; v_gene: TRBV5-6; d_gene: .; j_gene: TRBJ2-1
CDR3aa: CASSFGPGSYEQYF; CDR3nt: TGCGCCAGCAGCTTCGGTCCGGGATCCTACGAGCAGTACTTC; abundance: .; v_gene: TRBV5-1; d_gene: .; j_gene: TRBJ2-7
CDR3aa: CATSNGLQETQYF; CDR3nt: TGTGCCACCAGCAACGGTTTACAAGAGACCCAGTACTTC; abundance: .; v_gene: TRBV15; d_gene: .; j_gene: TRBJ2-5
CDR3aa: CASSHVNRGPKEQYF; CDR3nt: TGTGCCAGCAGCCATGTGAATCGGGGCCCAAAGGAGCAGTACTTC; abundance: .; v_gene: TRBV14; d_gene: .; j_gene: TRBJ2-7
CDR3aa: CASSVKHPLENEQYF; CDR3nt: TGTGCCAGCAGCGTAAAACACCCCCTCGAGAACGAGCAGTACTTC; abundance: .; v_gene: TRBV28; d_gene: .; j_gene: TRBJ2-7
CDR3aa: CASSLAPLAGHQETQYF; CDR3nt: TGTGCCAGCAGTTTAGCCCCTTTAGCGGGTCACCAAGAGACCCAGTACTTC; abundance: few; v_gene: TRBV27; d_gene: TRBD2; j_gene: TRBJ2-5
CDR3aa: CAGAKGSYDEQYF; CDR3nt: TGTGCCGGGGCAAAGGGGAGTTACGACGAGCAGTACTTC; abundance: .; v_gene: TRBV21-1; d_gene: .; j_gene: TRBJ2-7
CDR3aa: CASRRWGSSGNTIYF; CDR3nt: TGTGCCAGCAGACGATGGGGTAGCTCTGGAAACACCATATATTTT; abundance: .; v_gene: TRBV5-4; d_gene: .; j_gene: TRBJ1-3
CDR3aa: CASSLSWDGYTF; CDR3nt: TGTGCCAGCAGCCTAAGTTGGGACGGCTACACCTTC; abundance: .; v_gene: TRBV16; d_gene: .; j_gene: TRBJ1-2
CDR3aa: CASSSKYFTGTTSKDEQFF; CDR3nt: TGTGCCAGCAGCTCCAAATACTTTACCGGGACCACCTCGAAGGATGAGCAGTTCTTC; abundance: .; v_gene: TRBV13; d_gene: .; j_gene: TRBJ2-1
CDR3aa: CASSYSIGFTEAFF; CDR3nt: TGTGCCAGCAGTTACTCGATAGGGTTCACTGAAGCTTTCTTT; abundance: .; v_gene: TRBV6-6; d_gene: .; j_gene: TRBJ1-1
CDR3aa: CASSARQGEAFF; CDR3nt: TGTGCCAGCAGCGCCCGACAGGGAGAAGCTTTCTTT; abundance: few; v_gene: TRBV7-9; d_gene: TRBD1; j_gene: TRBJ1-1
CDR3aa: CASSLAGAGGETQYF; CDR3nt: TGTGCCAGCAGTTTAGCGGGAGCAGGCGGAGAGACCCAGTACTTC; abundance: .; v_gene: TRBV7-2; d_gene: TRBD2; j_gene: TRBJ2-5
CDR3aa: CASSYSRFLPNEKLFF; CDR3nt: TGTGCCAGCAGTTATTCCAGATTCCTACCTAATGAAAAACTGTTTTTT; abundance: .; v_gene: TRBV12-3/TRBV12-4; d_gene: .; j_gene: TRBJ1-4
CDR3aa: CSAPTSGVVSGANVLTF; CDR3nt: TGCAGTGCACCAACTAGCGGGGTGGTTAGTGGGGCCAACGTCCTGACTTTC; abundance: once; v_gene: TRBV20-1; d_gene: TRBD2; j_gene: TRBJ2-6
CDR3aa: CASSPPSPDIQYF; CDR3nt: TGTGCCAGCAGCCCTCCCTCTCCAGACATTCAGTACTTC; abundance: .; v_gene: TRBV7-9; d_gene: .; j_gene: TRBJ2-4
CDR3aa: CASSRNGQETQYF; CDR3nt: TGTGCCAGCAGTCGTAACGGCCAAGAGACCCAGTACTTC; abundance: few; v_gene: TRBV6-1; d_gene: .; j_gene: TRBJ2-5
CDR3aa: CASSQVMGAGGYNEQFF; CDR3nt: TGTGCCAGCAGCCAAGTAATGGGAGCGGGAGGGTACAATGAGCAGTTCTTC; abundance: .; v_gene: TRBV4-2; d_gene: TRBD2; j_gene: TRBJ2-1
CDR3aa: CTAWDRGDGYTF; CDR3nt: TGTACCGCCTGGGACAGAGGCGATGGCTACACCTTC; abundance: once; v_gene: TRBV29-1; d_gene: TRBD1; j_gene: TRBJ1-2
CDR3aa: CASSLGGGFYTF; CDR3nt: TGTGCCAGCAGCTTGGGTGGCGGATTCTACACCTTC; abundance: few; v_gene: TRBV5-6; d_gene: .; j_gene: TRBJ1-2
CDR3aa: CASSFTSGWGETQYF; CDR3nt: TGTGCCAGCAGCTTCACTAGCGGGTGGGGGGAGACCCAGTACTTC; abundance: .; v_gene: TRBV7-2; d_gene: TRBD2; j_gene: TRBJ2-5
CDR3aa: CASSRTRTGGKETQYF; CDR3nt: TGTGCCAGCAGCCGTACCCGGACAGGGGGGAAAGAGACCCAGTACTTC; abundance: few; v_gene: TRBV7-9; d_gene: TRBD1; j_gene: TRBJ2-5